This T cell receptor (beta chain) was recovered during a study of OX40 agonist ivuxolimab in advanced cancers. About the study as a whole: Ivuxolimab was a fully human IgG2 agonistic monoclonal antibody targeting the costimulatory receptor OX40 (CD134). Intravenous ivuxolimab was administered to patients every 2 weeks at six dose levels: 0.01, 0.1, 0.3, 1.5, 3 and 10 mg/kg. Of the approximately 50 patients in dose escalation, approximately 20 had hepatocellular carcinoma, around 15 had melanoma, 9 had renal cell carcinoma and 9 had head and neck cancer. In the dose-escalation cohort, nearly 85% of patients were male, and the mean age was 60 years with a range of roughly 20 to 85. Prior anti-PD-1, anti-PD-L1 or anti-CTLA-4 therapy was permitted, and checkpoint inhibitors had been received by under 50% of dose-escalation patients. Partial responses occurred in three dose-escalation patients: two with cutaneous melanoma and one with hepatocellular carcinoma. Peripheral TCRbeta sequencing aimed to test whether ivuxolimab altered TCR sequence diversity and caused clonal T-cell expansion. The monotherapy dose-escalation portion (N ≈ 55 patients) of the phase I ivuxolimab trial is reported in the paper. What the study reported, not specific to this receptor: After ivuxolimab, more expanded clones were found on average in CD8+ T cells than in CD4+ T cells. At doses of 0.1 to 3.0 mg/kg, clonal expansion of both CD4+ and CD8+ blood T cells was observed from baseline to week 6. The antigen specificity of the peripheral T cells that underwent clonal expansion was not determined. In the 0.1-3.0 mg/kg groups, partial responders had among the lowest normalized peripheral clonal expansion, particularly in CD8+ T cells. Low levels of normalized T-cell clonal expansion were also seen in some nonresponding patients.

V ends up 4 bases short and J 0 bases short, with an unmatched junction base count of 3. From a lookup of the germline V gene (reference sequence), CDR1 and CDR2 are SGHAT and FQDESV. The CDR3 sequence holds 14 residues, the cysteine and phenylalanine included. Only the CDR3 DNA stays, 42 bases, in frame from base 1. Genomic DNA was extracted from sorted cells for sequencing of the TCRbeta CDR3 region. The immunoSEQ Assay was used for sequencing of TCRbeta CDR3 regions. Held by TCRdb, this immuneACCESS table contains in-frame sequences only and omits some clones. Under half of the omission traces to an unresolved V gene where checked; the cause of the rest is unknown. The sample has over 90,000 clones on record, around 87% of them singletons. Roughly 0.17% of the sample belongs to the ten largest clones. Patients with autoimmune disease history or receiving systemic immunosuppression were excluded from the trial. Peripheral blood for TCR sequencing was collected from all dose cohorts at baseline, on cycle 4 day 1, and on cycle 7 day 1. Samples came from an open-label, multicenter, first-in-human phase I dose-escalation trial of ivuxolimab. Adults with locally advanced or metastatic melanoma, renal cell carcinoma, hepatocellular carcinoma or head and neck squamous cell carcinoma were enrolled in the trial. Before TCR sequencing, CD4+ T cells and CD8+ T cells from peripheral blood were sorted into separate populations.

This clone was seen only once. This clone's antigen is unknown. No base qualities exist here, and no much larger clone lies one base off it. This TCR was recovered from an adult with an advanced solid tumor such as melanoma, head and neck, liver or kidney cancer. The source material was CD4+ or CD8+ T cells sorted from blood, sampled in a trial of the OX40 agonist ivuxolimab. The receptor chain draws on TRBV11-1 and TRBJ2-7; 7 junctional bases match TRBD2. Here the CDR3 is given as CASSSGGSSYEQYF. The DNA sequence is as follows: TGTGCCAGCAGCTCCGGGGGGTCCTCCTACGAGCAGTACTTC.